This is a list of T cell receptor beta chains from one sample in a study of blood T cell repertoires in COVID-19. The table came from immunoSEQ multiplex PCR; TCRdb's copy has only in-frame clones and leaves some out. There are about 87,000 clones in the sample; roughly 83% occur only once, and roughly 25% lies in the top ten. The sample was peripheral blood. The receptors derive from a human donor in a cohort sampled during active COVID-19. CDR3s include the opening cysteine and the closing phenylalanine or tryptophan. The order of the fields is J gene, D gene, V gene, clone size, CDR3 protein, CDR3 DNA. D genes are given only for firm matches. Where a row states a size, it is once, few, many or the class of an expanded clone; other rows omit it.

TRBJ2-1 | NA | TRBV7-2 | NA | CASSLDMNEQFF | TGTGCCAGCAGCTTGGACATGAATGAGCAGTTCTTC
TRBJ1-1 | NA | TRBV19 | NA | CASVGGQGTEAFF | TGTGCCAGCGTCGGGGGGCAAGGGACTGAAGCTTTCTTT
TRBJ1-1 | NA | TRBV18 | NA | CASSQGLGNTEAFF | TGTGCCAGCTCACAGGGGTTAGGGAACACTGAAGCTTTCTTT
TRBJ2-7 | TRBD1 | TRBV19 | NA | CASSWTGSDYEQYF | TGTGCCAGTAGTTGGACAGGGTCGGACTACGAGCAGTACTTC
TRBJ2-3 | TRBD2 | TRBV7-9 | NA | CASSRTSQSDTQYF | TGTGCCAGCAGCCGGACTAGTCAAAGTGATACGCAGTATTTT
TRBJ1-2 | NA | TRBV3-1/TRBV3-2 | NA | CASSQPNLDSKRYGYTF | TGTGCCAGCAGCCAACCAAACCTCGACAGTAAGCGCTATGGCTACACCTTC
TRBJ2-5 | NA | TRBV5-6 | once | CASSLQGGETQYF | TGTGCCAGCAGCTTACAGGGTGGGGAGACCCAGTACTTC
TRBJ2-3 | TRBD1 | TRBV30 | once | CAWSGDRGKVDTQYF | TGTGCCTGGAGCGGGGACAGGGGAAAGGTAGATACGCAGTATTTT
TRBJ2-7 | TRBD1 | TRBV5-4 | NA | CASSTDRGPYEQYF | TGTGCCAGCAGCACCGACAGGGGCCCCTACGAGCAGTACTTC
TRBJ2-7 | NA | TRBV4-2 | once | CASSQDNVAATSYEQYF | TGTGCCAGCAGCCAAGATAATGTTGCGGCTACCTCCTACGAGCAGTACTTC
TRBJ1-4 | NA | TRBV2 | few | CATSGEGEKLFF | TGTGCCACGTCAGGGGAGGGCGAAAAACTGTTTTTT
TRBJ2-2 | TRBD1 | TRBV19 | few | CASSSWTGTNTGELFF | TGTGCCAGTAGTTCTTGGACAGGGACGAACACCGGGGAGCTGTTTTTT
TRBJ1-1 | NA | TRBV7-6 | NA | CASSLGGGEAFF | TGTGCCAGCAGCTTAGGAGGGGGTGAAGCTTTCTTT
TRBJ1-2 | TRBD1 | TRBV5-4 | NA | CASSLVQGIGYTF | TGTGCCAGCAGCTTGGTACAGGGGATTGGCTACACCTTC
TRBJ1-2 | NA | TRBV3-1/TRBV3-2 | NA | CASSRDGDFWGYTF | TGTGCCAGCAGCCGAGACGGGGATTTTTGGGGCTACACCTTC
TRBJ2-7 | TRBD2 | TRBV11-2 | NA | CASSTRLAGPGEQYF | TGTGCCAGCAGCACCCGACTAGCGGGGCCAGGCGAGCAGTACTTC
TRBJ1-2 | TRBD1 | TRBV19 | NA | CASRNAGTVDYGYTF | TGTGCCAGTAGGAACGCCGGGACAGTAGACTATGGCTACACCTTC
TRBJ2-3 | TRBD2 | TRBV24-1 | NA | CATSGRGAGIFGTDTQYF | TGTGCCACCAGTGGCCGGGGAGCGGGGATATTTGGCACAGATACGCAGTATTTT
TRBJ2-1 | TRBD1 | TRBV4-3 | NA | CASSHDRGSYNEQFF | TGCGCCAGCAGCCACGACAGGGGATCCTACAATGAGCAGTTCTTC
TRBJ2-3 | NA | TRBV19 | NA | CASNYHRAADTQYF | TGTGCCAGTAACTACCACAGGGCGGCAGATACGCAGTATTTT
TRBJ1-2 | TRBD1 | TRBV29-1 | NA | CSATRTGNAGYGYTF | TGCAGCGCCACACGGACAGGCAATGCCGGGTATGGCTACACCTTC
TRBJ2-1 | NA | TRBV6-5 | once | CASRLSSSYNEQFF | TGTGCCAGCCGACTGTCGAGCTCCTACAATGAGCAGTTCTTC
TRBJ2-5 | TRBD2 | TRBV9 | NA | CASSAGTSGGPKRETQYF | TGTGCCAGCAGCGCCGGGACTAGCGGGGGGCCAAAAAGGGAGACCCAGTACTTC
TRBJ2-2 | TRBD1 | TRBV6-5 | NA | CAGLTQGARELFF | TGTGCCGGATTGACACAGGGGGCGAGGGAGCTGTTTTTT
TRBJ2-7 | TRBD1 | TRBV18 | NA | CASSPRDRASYEQYF | TGTGCCAGCTCACCCCGGGACAGGGCCTCCTACGAGCAGTACTTC
TRBJ1-2 | TRBD1 | TRBV6-4 | NA | CASSDLGGTGAFTF | TGTGCCAGCAGTGACCTCGGTGGGACAGGGGCTTTCACCTTC
TRBJ2-5 | NA | TRBV7-3 | once | CASSFGVLETQYF | TGTGCCAGCAGCTTCGGGGTGTTGGAGACCCAGTACTTC
TRBJ2-1 | TRBD1 | TRBV19 | NA | CASSAGTGVVNEQFF | TGTGCCAGTAGTGCCGGGACAGGGGTAGTTAATGAGCAGTTCTTC
TRBJ1-4 | NA | TRBV6-1 | NA | CASSEYSSNEKLFF | TGTGCCAGCAGTGAATACAGTTCGAATGAAAAACTGTTTTTT
TRBJ2-3 | NA | TRBV5-1 | NA | CASSTGFEIDTQYF | TGCGCCAGCAGTACGGGATTCGAGATAGATACGCAGTATTTT
TRBJ1-5 | NA | TRBV5-1 | NA | CASSAGDTNSNQPQHF | TGCGCCAGCAGCGCCGGGGACACCAATAGCAATCAGCCCCAGCATTTT
TRBJ2-7 | TRBD1 | TRBV4-1 | once | CASSQQTGTEQYF | TGCGCCAGCAGCCAACAGACAGGGACCGAGCAGTACTTC